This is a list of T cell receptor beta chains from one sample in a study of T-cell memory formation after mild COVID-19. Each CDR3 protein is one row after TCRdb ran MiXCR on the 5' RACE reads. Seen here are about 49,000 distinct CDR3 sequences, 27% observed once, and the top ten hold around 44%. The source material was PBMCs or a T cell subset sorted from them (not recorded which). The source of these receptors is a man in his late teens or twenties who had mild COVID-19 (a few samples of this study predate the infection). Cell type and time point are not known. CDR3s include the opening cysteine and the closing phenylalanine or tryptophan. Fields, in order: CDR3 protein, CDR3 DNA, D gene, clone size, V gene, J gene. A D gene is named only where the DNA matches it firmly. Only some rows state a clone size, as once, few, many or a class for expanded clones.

CDR3 protein: CASGAGQGYYGYTF
CDR3 DNA: TGTGCCTCGGGGGCCGGGCAGGGTTACTATGGCTACACCTTC
D gene: NA
clone size: NA
V gene: TRBV28
J gene: TRBJ1-2

CDR3 protein: CASSLSGGEQFF
CDR3 DNA: TGTGCCAGCAGTTTGAGTGGCGGTGAGCAGTTCTTC
D gene: NA
clone size: few
V gene: TRBV27
J gene: TRBJ2-1

CDR3 protein: CASSYYQGYEQYF
CDR3 DNA: TGTGCCAGCAGTTACTACCAGGGATACGAGCAGTACTTC
D gene: NA
clone size: few
V gene: TRBV6-5
J gene: TRBJ2-7

CDR3 protein: CASSYYGSYNEQFF
CDR3 DNA: TGTGCCAGCAGTTACTACGGGAGCTACAATGAGCAGTTCTTC
D gene: NA
clone size: few
V gene: TRBV6-2/TRBV6-3
J gene: TRBJ2-1

CDR3 protein: CASTPPGLADTQYF
CDR3 DNA: TGTGCCAGCACCCCACCGGGACTCGCAGATACGCAGTATTTT
D gene: NA
clone size: few
V gene: TRBV12-3/TRBV12-4
J gene: TRBJ2-3

CDR3 protein: CAATQGGYGYTF
CDR3 DNA: TGTGCCGCAACACAGGGCGGCTATGGCTACACCTTC
D gene: NA
clone size: few
V gene: TRBV12-3/TRBV12-4
J gene: TRBJ1-2

CDR3 protein: CASSERDMGYGYTF
CDR3 DNA: TGCGCCAGCAGTGAGAGGGATATGGGCTATGGCTACACCTTC
D gene: NA
clone size: many
V gene: TRBV10-2
J gene: TRBJ1-2

CDR3 protein: CASEGGNIQYF
CDR3 DNA: TGCGCCAGCGAGGGGGGAAACATTCAGTACTTC
D gene: NA
clone size: once
V gene: TRBV10-2
J gene: TRBJ2-4

CDR3 protein: CASSGSAETQYF
CDR3 DNA: TGTGCCAGCAGCGGCAGTGCAGAGACCCAGTACTTC
D gene: NA
clone size: few
V gene: TRBV7-2
J gene: TRBJ2-5

CDR3 protein: CASSQDFGGIGQYF
CDR3 DNA: TGCGCCAGCAGCCAAGATTTTGGCGGGATCGGGCAGTATTTT
D gene: NA
clone size: NA
V gene: TRBV4-1
J gene: TRBJ2-3

CDR3 protein: CASSVGQGYYEQYF
CDR3 DNA: TGTGCCAGCAGCGTAGGACAGGGATACTACGAGCAGTACTTC
D gene: TRBD1
clone size: few
V gene: TRBV7-9
J gene: TRBJ2-7

CDR3 protein: CATLAGEINTGELFF
CDR3 DNA: TGTGCCACCCTAGCGGGGGAGATCAACACCGGGGAGCTGTTTTTT
D gene: TRBD2
clone size: NA
V gene: TRBV12-3/TRBV12-4
J gene: TRBJ2-2

CDR3 protein: CASSQGAWEQFF
CDR3 DNA: TGTGCCAGCAGCCAAGGCGCGTGGGAGCAGTTCTTC
D gene: NA
clone size: NA
V gene: TRBV3-1
J gene: TRBJ2-1

CDR3 protein: CASSRDIHGYTF
CDR3 DNA: TGTGCCAGCAGTAGGGACATACATGGCTACACCTTC
D gene: NA
clone size: once
V gene: TRBV7-9
J gene: TRBJ1-2

CDR3 protein: CASSQDQAGDRGNEQFF
CDR3 DNA: TGCGCCAGCAGCCAAGATCAAGCGGGGGACCGGGGAAATGAGCAGTTCTTC
D gene: TRBD2
clone size: few
V gene: TRBV4-3
J gene: TRBJ2-1

CDR3 protein: CATRGGRENYGYTF
CDR3 DNA: TGTGCCACCCGGGGGGGGCGAGAGAACTATGGCTACACCTTC
D gene: NA
clone size: NA
V gene: TRBV28
J gene: TRBJ1-2

CDR3 protein: CASSHTSVGSSYNEQFF
CDR3 DNA: TGCGCCAGCAGCCACACTAGTGTCGGAAGCTCCTACAATGAGCAGTTCTTC
D gene: NA
clone size: NA
V gene: TRBV4-1
J gene: TRBJ2-1

CDR3 protein: CASSPPQGRNEQFF
CDR3 DNA: TGTGCCAGCAGCCCACCCCAAGGGAGGAATGAGCAGTTCTTC
D gene: NA
clone size: few
V gene: TRBV5-5
J gene: TRBJ2-1

CDR3 protein: CSASGTASYGYTF
CDR3 DNA: TGCAGTGCTAGCGGTACAGCTAGCTATGGCTACACCTTC
D gene: NA
clone size: NA
V gene: TRBV20-1
J gene: TRBJ1-2

CDR3 protein: CASSYSWTEAFF
CDR3 DNA: TGTGCCAGCAGTTACTCCTGGACTGAAGCTTTCTTT
D gene: NA
clone size: NA
V gene: TRBV6-2/TRBV6-3
J gene: TRBJ1-1

CDR3 protein: CASSPLDRDKNTEAFF
CDR3 DNA: TGTGCTAGCAGCCCGCTGGACAGGGATAAGAACACTGAAGCTTTCTTT
D gene: TRBD1
clone size: NA
V gene: TRBV7-7
J gene: TRBJ1-1

CDR3 protein: CSVGKGGTEAFF
CDR3 DNA: TGCAGCGTTGGAAAGGGGGGCACTGAAGCTTTCTTT
D gene: NA
clone size: few
V gene: TRBV29-1
J gene: TRBJ1-1

CDR3 protein: CAWSGWGSRTEAFF
CDR3 DNA: TGTGCCTGGAGTGGGTGGGGTTCGAGGACTGAAGCTTTCTTT
D gene: NA
clone size: NA
V gene: TRBV30
J gene: TRBJ1-1

CDR3 protein: CASSRAQAETEAFF
CDR3 DNA: TGTGCCAGCAGCCGTGCCCAAGCGGAAACTGAAGCTTTCTTT
D gene: NA
clone size: few
V gene: TRBV7-9
J gene: TRBJ1-1

CDR3 protein: CASSEPWDIVNYGYTF
CDR3 DNA: TGTGCCAGCAGTGAACCCTGGGACATTGTTAACTATGGCTACACCTTC
D gene: NA
clone size: once
V gene: TRBV6-1
J gene: TRBJ1-2

CDR3 protein: CASSQVSSGGADTQYF
CDR3 DNA: TGTGCCAGCAGCCAAGTCTCCAGCGGGGGGGCCGATACGCAGTATTTT
D gene: TRBD2
clone size: few
V gene: TRBV4-2
J gene: TRBJ2-3

CDR3 protein: CSASWAGAKYNEQFF
CDR3 DNA: TGCAGTGCTAGTTGGGCGGGGGCAAAGTACAATGAGCAGTTCTTC
D gene: NA
clone size: few
V gene: TRBV20-1
J gene: TRBJ2-1

CDR3 protein: CASSPGRLGRTDTQYF
CDR3 DNA: TGTGCCAGCAGCCCCGGTAGATTGGGCAGAACAGATACGCAGTATTTT
D gene: NA
clone size: NA
V gene: TRBV7-3
J gene: TRBJ2-3

CDR3 protein: CASSFSLWTTYNEQFF
CDR3 DNA: TGTGCCAGCAGCTTCTCGCTCTGGACAACCTACAATGAGCAGTTCTTC
D gene: NA
clone size: NA
V gene: TRBV7-6
J gene: TRBJ2-1

CDR3 protein: CASSKAGTGGAQPQHF
CDR3 DNA: TGTGCCAGCAGCAAAGCCGGGACAGGGGGCGCTCAGCCCCAGCATTTT
D gene: NA
clone size: NA
V gene: TRBV21-1
J gene: TRBJ1-5

CDR3 protein: CASSARGVVAGTSSYNEQFF
CDR3 DNA: TGTGCCAGCAGCGCCCGGGGGGTAGTAGCGGGGACCAGCTCCTACAATGAGCAGTTCTTC
D gene: TRBD2
clone size: many
V gene: TRBV5-5
J gene: TRBJ2-1

CDR3 protein: CASSQVTGATDTQYF
CDR3 DNA: TGCGCCAGCAGCCAAGTAACGGGCGCCACAGATACGCAGTATTTT
D gene: NA
clone size: few
V gene: TRBV4-3
J gene: TRBJ2-3

CDR3 protein: CASSPTGVYGYTF
CDR3 DNA: TGTGCCAGCAGTCCTACAGGAGTCTATGGCTACACCTTC
D gene: NA
clone size: few
V gene: TRBV6-5
J gene: TRBJ1-2

CDR3 protein: CASSLTGSNYGYTF
CDR3 DNA: TGTGCCAGCAGCTTAACAGGCTCTAACTATGGCTACACCTTC
D gene: NA
clone size: few
V gene: TRBV7-9
J gene: TRBJ1-2

CDR3 protein: CASSPLSTGELFF
CDR3 DNA: TGTGCCAGCAGCCCCCTGAGCACCGGGGAGCTGTTTTTT
D gene: NA
clone size: NA
V gene: TRBV7-2
J gene: TRBJ2-2

CDR3 protein: CASSQQIANEQFF
CDR3 DNA: TGCGCCAGCAGCCAACAGATTGCGAATGAGCAGTTCTTC
D gene: NA
clone size: NA
V gene: TRBV4-1
J gene: TRBJ2-1

CDR3 protein: CASSQEGGGTEAFF
CDR3 DNA: TGCGCCAGCAGCCAAGAGGGCGGCGGGACTGAAGCTTTCTTT
D gene: NA
clone size: NA
V gene: TRBV4-1
J gene: TRBJ1-1

CDR3 protein: CASSLPPAGGNNQPQHF
CDR3 DNA: TGTGCCAGCAGCTTACCTCCCGCCGGGGGAAACAATCAGCCCCAGCATTTT
D gene: NA
clone size: few
V gene: TRBV7-9
J gene: TRBJ1-5

CDR3 protein: CASSLYGFSYNEQFF
CDR3 DNA: TGTGCCAGCAGTTTGTATGGATTTAGTTACAATGAGCAGTTCTTC
D gene: NA
clone size: few
V gene: TRBV28
J gene: TRBJ2-1

CDR3 protein: CASSQAGTGGAHGYTF
CDR3 DNA: TGCGCCAGCAGCCAGGCCGGGACAGGGGGCGCGCATGGCTACACCTTC
D gene: TRBD1
clone size: few
V gene: TRBV5-1
J gene: TRBJ1-2

CDR3 protein: CATSREQISNSPLHF
CDR3 DNA: TGTGCCACCAGCAGAGAGCAGATAAGCAATTCACCCCTCCACTTT
D gene: NA
clone size: NA
V gene: TRBV15
J gene: TRBJ1-6

CDR3 protein: CASSQALTGIYGYTF
CDR3 DNA: TGCGCCAGCAGCCAAGCCTTAACAGGAATCTATGGCTACACCTTC
D gene: NA
clone size: NA
V gene: TRBV4-3
J gene: TRBJ1-2

CDR3 protein: CDSSQSVGTSDNEQFF
CDR3 DNA: TGTGACAGCAGCCAGTCTGTAGGGACTAGCGACAATGAGCAGTTCTTC
D gene: TRBD2
clone size: NA
V gene: TRBV3-1
J gene: TRBJ2-1

CDR3 protein: CSASPQGYADTQYF
CDR3 DNA: TGCAGTGCTAGCCCCCAGGGCTATGCAGATACGCAGTATTTT
D gene: NA
clone size: NA
V gene: TRBV20-1
J gene: TRBJ2-3

CDR3 protein: CASSYHGEGAKNIQYF
CDR3 DNA: TGTGCCAGCAGTTATCACGGGGAGGGAGCCAAAAACATTCAGTACTTC
D gene: TRBD2
clone size: NA
V gene: TRBV6-2/TRBV6-3
J gene: TRBJ2-4

CDR3 protein: CASSPRDRLYEQYF
CDR3 DNA: TGTGCCAGCAGCCCACGGGACAGGCTCTACGAGCAGTACTTC
D gene: TRBD1
clone size: few
V gene: TRBV7-9
J gene: TRBJ2-7

CDR3 protein: CASSKAPDRGRDTDTQYF
CDR3 DNA: TGTGCCAGCAGCAAAGCCCCGGACAGGGGCCGTGACACAGATACGCAGTATTTT
D gene: NA
clone size: NA
V gene: TRBV21-1
J gene: TRBJ2-3

CDR3 protein: CASGGGGQETQYF
CDR3 DNA: TGTGCCAGCGGCGGGGGGGGGCAAGAGACCCAGTACTTC
D gene: TRBD2
clone size: NA
V gene: TRBV12-3/TRBV12-4
J gene: TRBJ2-5